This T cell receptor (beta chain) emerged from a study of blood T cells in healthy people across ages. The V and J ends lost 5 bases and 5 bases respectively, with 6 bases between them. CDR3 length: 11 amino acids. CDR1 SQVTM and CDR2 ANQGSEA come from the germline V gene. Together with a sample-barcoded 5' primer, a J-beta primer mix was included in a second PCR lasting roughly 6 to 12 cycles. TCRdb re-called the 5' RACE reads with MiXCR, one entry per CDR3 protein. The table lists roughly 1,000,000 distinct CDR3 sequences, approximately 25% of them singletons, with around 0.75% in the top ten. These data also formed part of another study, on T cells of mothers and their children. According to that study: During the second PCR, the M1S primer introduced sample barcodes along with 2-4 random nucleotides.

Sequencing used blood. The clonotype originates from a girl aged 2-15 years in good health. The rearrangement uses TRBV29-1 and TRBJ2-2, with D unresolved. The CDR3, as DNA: TGCAGCGTTACTTTTACCGGGGAGCTGTTTTTT. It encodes CSVTFTGELFF.